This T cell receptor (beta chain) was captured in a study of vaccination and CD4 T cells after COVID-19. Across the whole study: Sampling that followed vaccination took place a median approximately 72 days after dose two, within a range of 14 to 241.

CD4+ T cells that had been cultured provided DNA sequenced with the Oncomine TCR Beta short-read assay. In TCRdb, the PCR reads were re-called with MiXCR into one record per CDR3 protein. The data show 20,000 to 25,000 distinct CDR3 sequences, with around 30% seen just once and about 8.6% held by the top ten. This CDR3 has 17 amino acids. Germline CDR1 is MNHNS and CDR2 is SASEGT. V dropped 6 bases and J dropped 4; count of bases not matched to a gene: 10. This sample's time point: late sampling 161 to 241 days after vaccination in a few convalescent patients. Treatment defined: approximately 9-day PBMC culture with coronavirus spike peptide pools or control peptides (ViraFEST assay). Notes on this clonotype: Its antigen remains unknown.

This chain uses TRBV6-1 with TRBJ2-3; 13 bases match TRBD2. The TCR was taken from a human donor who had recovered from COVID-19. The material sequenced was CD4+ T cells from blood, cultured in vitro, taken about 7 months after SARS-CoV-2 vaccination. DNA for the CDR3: TGTGCCAGCAGCCAACGGACTAGCGGGAGTTCCCCAGATACGCAGTATTTT. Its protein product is CASSQRTSGSSPDTQYF.